This TCR beta chain appears in the sequencing data of a study of blood T cells in healthy people across ages (dated by TCRdb to 2013 to 2016). Study-level background: In model experiments, roughly one uniquely barcoded TCR beta cDNA molecule per two T cells was captured by template switching. The study measured age-related changes in TCR beta repertoire diversity using deep sequencing normalized with unique cDNA molecular identifiers. Four age groups were formed from the donors: young (average approximately 16 years), middle-aged (approximately 39), aged (about 68) and long-lived (roughly 88). The study analyzed two additional independent replicas of 1 million unique cDNA reads from the same blood draw for two donors, one aged 18 to 29 and one aged 80 or older. To avoid experimental bias, donors of different ages were spread randomly across the sequencing lanes.

Paper-wide results and their limitations: Compared with the aged group, the long-lived group had more naive CD4+ T cells, fewer expanded clones and increased TCR diversity, a pattern suggesting age selection. Because the CMV infection status of the donors was unknown, age-related changes in expanded clonotypes may potentially have been confounded. Observed TCR beta diversity per million T cells fell roughly linearly with age, and a significant reduction was already apparent by age around 39. Estimates of total diversity from one million sequenced T cells were regarded as lower bounds and underestimates. Since profiling was done on bulk unsorted PBMCs, naive and antigen-experienced compartments could not be conclusively compared. The percentage of naive T cells measured by flow cytometry correlated strongly with observed TCR beta diversity.

In this sample, this clonotype turned up many times. Its antigen is still unknown. No base qualities exist here, and no much larger clone lies one base off it. The donors were 40 or so Caucasian individuals from Russia, aged roughly 6 to 100 years, who were systemically healthy. Ten milliliters of peripheral blood were drawn from each donor into EDTA-treated Vacutainer tubes. Ficoll-Paque density-gradient centrifugation was used to isolate PBMCs, with at least 7 million obtained per sample. Total RNA, at least 6 micrograms per sample, was extracted from PBMCs with Trizol reagent. For every donor, an aliquot of PBMCs went through flow cytometry to measure the percentages of naive CD45RAhigh/CD27high T cells. V is reduced by 5 bases and J by 4 bases, leaving a spacing of 12 bases between them. For CDR1 and CDR2, the germline V gene (reference sequence) lists SEHNR and FQNEAQ. Spanning cysteine to phenylalanine, the CDR3 consists of 13 amino acids. Left in the record is the CDR3 DNA by itself, 39 bases read in frame from the first base.

The protocol used for the library was 5' RACE. The sequencer was an Illumina HiSeq 2500. A second PCR of about 7 to 12 cycles was run with a J-beta primer mix and a sample-barcoded 5' primer. A template-switch 5' adaptor carrying 12 random nucleotides introduced a unique molecular identifier onto each TCR beta cDNA molecule. Each sample yielded at least 2.5 million CDR3-containing paired-end reads. First-strand cDNA synthesis was performed from all RNA using the Mint cDNA synthesis kit, with priming by a TRBC-specific oligonucleotide. All cDNA was treated with uracil-DNA glycosylase and then went through a first 18-cycle PCR with the universal primers M1SS and BC2_uni_R. Per the source publication's procedure: Each sample was normalized by randomly selecting 1 million high-quality reads, each carrying a distinct molecular identifier. Instead of being binned into consensus sequences, reads with shared molecular identifiers were discarded. MiTCR, run with a Q25 quality threshold and the strictest error-elimination algorithm, handled CDR3 identification, clonotype clustering and error correction. A nonparametric unseen species model using Euler transformation provided a lower-bound estimate of total TCR beta diversity. TCRdb ran its own pipeline on the public reads, namely fastp trimming at Q25 and MiXCR clone calling, and kept in-frame beta chains. Rows merge per CDR3 protein into single entries with the most common DNA and genes. These V and J calls rely on TCRdb rather than the paper's analysis. The sample table holds 1.6 million or so distinct CDR3 sequences, of which about 31% were seen once. The ten largest make up approximately 11% of the sample.

The sequenced sample consisted of blood. This TCR was sampled from a woman in her thirties in good health. The sequence joins TRBV7-9 to TRBJ2-7; no D gene is confidently identified. The encoded CDR3 is CASSPRTLYEQYF. The sequenced DNA is TGTGCCAGCAGCCCCAGGACCCTTTACGAGCAGTACTTC.